This T cell receptor beta chain derives from a study of T cell responses to AZD1222 COVID-19 vaccine. The CDR3 contains 17 residues. The germline gives CDR1 LGHNA, CDR2 YNFKEQ. Trimming shortened V by 3 bases and J by 1 base, and 17 bases separated the two germline ends. The protocol was immunoSEQ multiplex PCR, while the TCRdb copy is restricted to in-frame clones and leaves out a portion. The data show over 130,000 clones, 75% to 95% seen once. The study's findings and limits: At baseline, just six AZD1222 recipients tested seropositive. Nearly half of unique spike-specific TCRs reportedly avoided B.1.351 and B.1.1.7 mutated regions.

For this clone: The antigen is unknown.

This receptor was identified in an adult who received the AZD1222 COVID-19 vaccine. The V call is TRBV4-2, the J call TRBJ2-3; TRBD2 might be the D (6 bases). The source was peripheral blood, collected 28 days after the second AZD1222 dose. The CDR3 is CASSQGPGTQGTDTQYF. The CDR3 nucleotides read TGTGCCAGCAGCCAGGGTCCAGGGACTCAGGGCACAGATACGCAGTATTTT.